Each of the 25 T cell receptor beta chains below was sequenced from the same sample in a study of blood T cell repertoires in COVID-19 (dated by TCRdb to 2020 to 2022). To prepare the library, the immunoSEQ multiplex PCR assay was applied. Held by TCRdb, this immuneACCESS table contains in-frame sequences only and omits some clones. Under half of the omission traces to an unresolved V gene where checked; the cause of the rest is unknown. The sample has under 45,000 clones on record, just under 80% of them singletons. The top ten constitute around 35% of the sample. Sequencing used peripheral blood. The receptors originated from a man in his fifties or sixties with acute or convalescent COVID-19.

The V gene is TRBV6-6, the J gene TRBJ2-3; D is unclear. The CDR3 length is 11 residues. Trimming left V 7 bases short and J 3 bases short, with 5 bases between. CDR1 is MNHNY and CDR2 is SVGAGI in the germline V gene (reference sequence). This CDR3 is CASTETDTQYF. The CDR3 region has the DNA TGTGCCAGCACCGAGACAGATACGCAGTATTTT.

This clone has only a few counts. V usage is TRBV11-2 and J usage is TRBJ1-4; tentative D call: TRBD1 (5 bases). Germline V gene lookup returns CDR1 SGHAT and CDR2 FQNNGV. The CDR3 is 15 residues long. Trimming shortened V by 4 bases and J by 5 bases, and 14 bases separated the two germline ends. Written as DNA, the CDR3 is TGTGCCAGCAGCTCCCGACAGAGCTCGAATGAAAAACTGTTTTTT. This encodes CASSSRQSSNEKLFF.

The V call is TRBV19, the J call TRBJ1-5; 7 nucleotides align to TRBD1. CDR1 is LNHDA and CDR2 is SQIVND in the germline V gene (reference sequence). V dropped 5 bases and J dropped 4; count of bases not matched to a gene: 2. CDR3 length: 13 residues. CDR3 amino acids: CASSPQGNQPQHF. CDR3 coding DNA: TGTGCCAGTAGTCCACAGGGGAATCAGCCCCAGCATTTT. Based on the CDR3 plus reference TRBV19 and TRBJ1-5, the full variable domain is DGGITQSPKYLFRKEGQNVTLSCEQNLNHDAMYWYRQDPGQGLRLIYYSQIVNDFQKGDIAEGYSVSREKKESFPLTVTSAQKNPTAFYLCASSPQGNQPQHFGDGTRLSIL.

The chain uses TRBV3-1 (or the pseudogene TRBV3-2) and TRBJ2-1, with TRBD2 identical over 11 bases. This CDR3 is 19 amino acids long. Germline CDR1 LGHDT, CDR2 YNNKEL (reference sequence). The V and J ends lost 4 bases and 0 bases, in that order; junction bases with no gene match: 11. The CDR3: CASSPIHGTSGFSYNEQFF. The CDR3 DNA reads TGTGCCAGCAGCCCAATTCACGGGACTAGCGGATTCTCCTACAATGAGCAGTTCTTC.

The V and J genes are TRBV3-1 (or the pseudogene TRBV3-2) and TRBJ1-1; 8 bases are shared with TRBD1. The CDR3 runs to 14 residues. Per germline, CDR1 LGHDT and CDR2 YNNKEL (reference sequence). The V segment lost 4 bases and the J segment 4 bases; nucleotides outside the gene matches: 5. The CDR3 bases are TGTGCCAGCAGCCGCACAGGGGGGGGCACTGAAGCTTTCTTT. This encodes CASSRTGGGTEAFF.

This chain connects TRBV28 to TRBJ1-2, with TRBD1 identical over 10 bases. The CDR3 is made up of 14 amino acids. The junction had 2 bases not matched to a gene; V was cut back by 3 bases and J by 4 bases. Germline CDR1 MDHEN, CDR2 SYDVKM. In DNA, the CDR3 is TGTGCCAGCAGTTTTTGGGACAGGGGCTATGGCTACACCTTC. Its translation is CASSFWDRGYGYTF.

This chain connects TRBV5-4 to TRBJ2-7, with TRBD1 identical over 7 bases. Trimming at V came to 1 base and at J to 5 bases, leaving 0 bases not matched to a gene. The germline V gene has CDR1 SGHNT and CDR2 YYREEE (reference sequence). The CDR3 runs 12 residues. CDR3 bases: TGTGCCAGCAGCTTGACAGGGGACGAGCAGTACTTC. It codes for CASSLTGDEQYF.

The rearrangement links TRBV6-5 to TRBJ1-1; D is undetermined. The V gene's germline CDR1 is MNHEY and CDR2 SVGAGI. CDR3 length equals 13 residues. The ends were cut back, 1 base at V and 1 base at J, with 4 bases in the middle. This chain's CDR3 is CASSYFQNTEAFF. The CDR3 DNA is TGTGCCAGCAGTTACTTCCAGAACACTGAAGCTTTCTTT.

CDR3 nucleotide sequence: TGTGCCAGCAGCCGGACTAGCGGGATAGAGACCCAGTACTTC. Residues: CASSRTSGIETQYF. The J gene is TRBJ2-5, the V gene TRBV5-5; TRBD2 aligns across 12 bases. The CDR3 covers 14 residues. J lost 4 bases, V lost 4 bases, and 2 bases had no gene match. CDR1 SGHKS and CDR2 YYEKEE come from the germline V gene (reference sequence).

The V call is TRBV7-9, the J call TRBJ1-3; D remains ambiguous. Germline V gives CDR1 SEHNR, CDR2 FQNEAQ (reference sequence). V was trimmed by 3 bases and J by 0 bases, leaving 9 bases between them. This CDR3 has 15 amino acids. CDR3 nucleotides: TGTGCCAGCAGCTTTGCCAGGAACTCTGGAAACACCATATATTTT. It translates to CASSFARNSGNTIYF.

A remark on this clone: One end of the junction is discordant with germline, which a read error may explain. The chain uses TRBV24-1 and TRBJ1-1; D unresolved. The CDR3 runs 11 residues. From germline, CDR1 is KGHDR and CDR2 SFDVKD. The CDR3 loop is CATSRNSEAFF. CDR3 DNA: TGTGCCACCAGTCGGAACAGTGAAGCTTTCTTT.

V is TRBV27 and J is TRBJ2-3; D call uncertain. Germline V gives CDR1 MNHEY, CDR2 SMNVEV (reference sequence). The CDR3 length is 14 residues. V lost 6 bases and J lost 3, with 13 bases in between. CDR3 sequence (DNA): TGTGCCAGCAGCAAACAGAAATTTACAGATACGCAGTATTTT. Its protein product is CASSKQKFTDTQYF.

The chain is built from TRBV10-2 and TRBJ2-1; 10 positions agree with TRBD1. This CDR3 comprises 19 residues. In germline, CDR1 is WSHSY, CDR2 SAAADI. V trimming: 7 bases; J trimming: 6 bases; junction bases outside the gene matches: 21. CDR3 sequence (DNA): TGCGCCAGCACCGACGACTCAAGACAGGGGGCCACCTTTTTCAATGAGCAGTTCTTC. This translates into CASTDDSRQGATFFNEQFF.

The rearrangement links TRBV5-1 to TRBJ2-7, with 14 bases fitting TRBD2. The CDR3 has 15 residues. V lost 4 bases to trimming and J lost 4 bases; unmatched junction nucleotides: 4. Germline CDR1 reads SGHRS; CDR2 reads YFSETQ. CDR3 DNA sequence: TGCGCCAGCAGCGGGGGACTAGCGGGAGATTACGAGCAGTACTTC. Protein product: CASSGGLAGDYEQYF.

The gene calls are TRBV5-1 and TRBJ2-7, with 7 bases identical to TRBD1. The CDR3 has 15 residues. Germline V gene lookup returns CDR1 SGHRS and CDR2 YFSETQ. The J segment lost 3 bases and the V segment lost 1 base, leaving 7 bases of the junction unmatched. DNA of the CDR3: TGCGCCAGCAGCTTGATGCCAGGGGGAAGCTACGAGCAGTACTTC. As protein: CASSLMPGGSYEQYF.

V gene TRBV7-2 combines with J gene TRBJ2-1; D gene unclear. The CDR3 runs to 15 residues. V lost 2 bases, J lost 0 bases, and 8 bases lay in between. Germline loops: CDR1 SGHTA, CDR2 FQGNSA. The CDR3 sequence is CASSLSGSSYNEQFF. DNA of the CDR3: TGTGCCAGCAGCTTAAGTGGTAGCTCCTACAATGAGCAGTTCTTC.

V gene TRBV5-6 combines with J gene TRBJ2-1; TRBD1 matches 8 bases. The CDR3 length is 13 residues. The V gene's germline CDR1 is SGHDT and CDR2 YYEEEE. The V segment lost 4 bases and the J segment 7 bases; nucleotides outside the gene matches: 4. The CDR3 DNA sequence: TGTGCCAGCAGCCGGACAGGGAATAATGAGCAGTTCTTC. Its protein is CASSRTGNNEQFF.

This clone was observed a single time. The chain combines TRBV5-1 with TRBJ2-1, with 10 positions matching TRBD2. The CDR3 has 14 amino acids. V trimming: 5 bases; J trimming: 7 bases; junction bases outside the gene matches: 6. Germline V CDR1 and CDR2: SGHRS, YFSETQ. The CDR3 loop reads CASSGLAGVNEQFF. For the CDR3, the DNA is TGCGCCAGCAGTGGGCTAGCGGGAGTTAATGAGCAGTTCTTC.

The DNA of the CDR3 is TGTGCCAGCAGTTTAAGTCGGACAGGGGCTAACTATGGCTACACCTTC. Encoded protein: CASSLSRTGANYGYTF. The J gene is TRBJ1-2, the V gene TRBV27; 9 bases line up with TRBD1. V was clipped by 2 bases and J by 0 bases; unmatched bases: 4. CDR1 is MNHEY and CDR2 is SMNVEV in the germline V gene (reference sequence). This CDR3 comprises 16 residues.

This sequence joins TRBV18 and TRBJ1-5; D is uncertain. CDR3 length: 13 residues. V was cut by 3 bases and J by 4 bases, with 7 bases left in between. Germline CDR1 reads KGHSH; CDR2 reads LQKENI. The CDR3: CASSPARNQPQHF. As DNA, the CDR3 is TGTGCCAGCTCACCGGCGAGGAATCAGCCCCAGCATTTT.

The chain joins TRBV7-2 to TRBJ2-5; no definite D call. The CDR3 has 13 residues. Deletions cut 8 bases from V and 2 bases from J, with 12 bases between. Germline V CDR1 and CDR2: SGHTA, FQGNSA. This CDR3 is CASRIDGQETQYF. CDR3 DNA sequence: TGTGCCAGCCGAATCGACGGGCAAGAGACCCAGTACTTC.

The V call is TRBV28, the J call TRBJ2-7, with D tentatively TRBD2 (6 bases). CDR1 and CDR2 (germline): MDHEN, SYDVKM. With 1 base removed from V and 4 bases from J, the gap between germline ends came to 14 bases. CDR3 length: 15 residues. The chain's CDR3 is CASSLFTAGGYEQYF. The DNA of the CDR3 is TGTGCCAGCAGTTTATTTACAGCGGGTGGGTACGAGCAGTACTTC. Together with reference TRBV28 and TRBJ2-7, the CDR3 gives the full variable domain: DVKVTQSSRYLVKRTGEKVFLECVQDMDHENMFWYRQDPGLGLRLIYFSYDVKMKEKGDIPEGYSVSREKKERFSLILESASTNQTSMYLCASSLFTAGGYEQYFGPGTRLTVT.

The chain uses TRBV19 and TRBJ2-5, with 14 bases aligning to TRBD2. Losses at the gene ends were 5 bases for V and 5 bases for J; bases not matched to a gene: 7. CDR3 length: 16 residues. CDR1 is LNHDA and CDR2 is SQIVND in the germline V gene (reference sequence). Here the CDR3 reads CASSPGTSGSYETQYF. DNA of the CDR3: TGTGCCAGTAGTCCCGGGACTAGCGGGAGTTATGAGACCCAGTACTTC. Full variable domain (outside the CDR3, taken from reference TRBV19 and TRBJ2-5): DGGITQSPKYLFRKEGQNVTLSCEQNLNHDAMYWYRQDPGQGLRLIYYSQIVNDFQKGDIAEGYSVSREKKESFPLTVTSAQKNPTAFYLCASSPGTSGSYETQYFGPGTRLLVL.

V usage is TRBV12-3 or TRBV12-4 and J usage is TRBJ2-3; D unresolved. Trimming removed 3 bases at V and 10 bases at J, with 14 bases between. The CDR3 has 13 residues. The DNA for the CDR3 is TGTGCCAGCAGTTTGTCTCCTCAGGATCCGCAGTATTTT. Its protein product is CASSLSPQDPQYF.

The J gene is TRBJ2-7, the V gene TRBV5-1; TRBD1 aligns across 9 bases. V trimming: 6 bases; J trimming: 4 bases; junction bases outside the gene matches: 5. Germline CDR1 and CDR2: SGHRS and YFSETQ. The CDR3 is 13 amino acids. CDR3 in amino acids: CASTGQGSYEQYF. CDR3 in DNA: TGCGCCAGCACGGGACAGGGCTCGTACGAGCAGTACTTC.